This T cell receptor beta chain is from a study of PD-1 blockade in classical Hodgkin lymphoma. With V trimmed by 6 bases and J by 2 bases, 6 bases remained unmatched. Germline V lookup: CDR1 LNHDA, CDR2 SQIVND (reference sequence). The CDR3 extends over 15 amino acids. Repertoires were generated with immunoSEQ multiplex PCR, while TCRdb's copy carries only in-frame clones and drops some. The sample consists of approximately 12,000 clones, roughly 75% of them appearing once. Relapse after autologous stem cell transplantation occurred in every patient, and brentuximab vedotin exposure varied. The chain is built from TRBV19 and TRBJ2-3, with TRBD2 matching over 9 bases. The sequence was collected from a human donor with classical Hodgkin lymphoma. Source: peripheral blood mononuclear cells (PBMCs), taken at baseline. This chain's CDR3 is CASSTLAGHTDTQYF. The CDR3 bases are TGTGCCAGTAGCACCCTAGCGGGGCACACAGATACGCAGTATTTT.